Below, 15 T cell receptor beta chains from the same sample are listed, as sequenced in a study of regulatory T cells in long-lasting Graves disease. Arm-PCR with iRepertoire HTBI primers amplified the CDR3 regions for these TCR beta libraries. Via MiXCR, TCRdb re-called the multiplex PCR reads, giving one row per CDR3 protein. The data contain about 450,000 distinct CDR3 sequences, roughly 15% of them seen just once; the ten biggest clones take up about 10%. The time point here: newly diagnosed GD, antithyroid drugs for less than 3 months. Making the TCR library involved RNA that had been extracted from PBMCs. This sample also appeared in a second study, on T cells in Graves' hyperthyroidism and ophthalmopathy.

Material: peripheral blood mononuclear cells (PBMCs), obtained at new diagnosis, from a patient treated with antithyroid drugs. These receptors all stem from a woman under 40 with Graves disease.

Remarks on this clonotype: A much bigger clone sits one base away, suggesting this may be a read error. The rearrangement joins TRBV6-1 to TRBJ1-1, with D possibly matching TRBD1 (5 bases). Germline V lookup: CDR1 MNHNS, CDR2 SASEGT. The V and J ends lost 6 bases and 0 bases respectively, with 17 bases between them. The CDR3 is made up of 16 amino acids. CDR3 nucleotides: TGTGCCAGCAGAGCCCACGGCAGGGATATGAACACTGAAGCTTTCTTT. Its protein is CASRAHGRDMNTEAFF.

This clonotype was counted at least ten times. The rearrangement joins TRBV6-5 to TRBJ2-7, with a weak D call TRBD2 (5 bases). Trimming pared 0 bases from V and 7 bases from J, leaving 13 bases between. Germline lookup yields CDR1 MNHEY and CDR2 SVGAGI. The length of the CDR3 is 14 residues. CDR3 coding DNA: TGTGCCAGCAGTTACTCGCGGGTTAGTGGGGAGCAGTACTTC. Translation gives CASSYSRVSGEQYF.

The genes are TRBV20-1 and TRBJ2-7; D is possibly TRBD1 or TRBD2 (5 bases each). Germline values: CDR1 DFQATT, CDR2 SNEGSKA (reference sequence). The V end was cut by 1 base, the J end by 3 bases, with 16 bases between. This CDR3 is 15 amino acids long. CDR3 bases: TGCAGTGCTAGAGCACCCGGGGCAGGGAGCTACGAGCAGTACTTC. It translates to CSARAPGAGSYEQYF.

This clonotype was detected ten times or more. The V call is TRBV11-2, the J call TRBJ1-1; D possibly corresponds to TRBD1 (6 bases). Per germline, CDR1 SGHAT and CDR2 FQNNGV. This CDR3 spans 14 amino acids. The ends were cut back, 7 bases at V and 5 bases at J, with 17 bases in the middle. CDR3 sequence (DNA): TGTGCCAGCACCTACCCCAGGGGCGGAACTGAAGCTTTCTTT. Protein sequence: CASTYPRGGTEAFF.

The chain links TRBV6-1 to TRBJ2-7, with 7 positions matching TRBD2. This CDR3 is built from 12 residues. Germline V CDR1 and CDR2: MNHNS, SASEGT. The trim removed 3 bases at V and 9 bases at J, leaving 5 bases unmatched. The CDR3 here is CASSESGARQYF. As DNA, the CDR3 is TGTGCCAGCAGTGAGAGCGGGGCTCGGCAGTACTTC.

This clonotype was counted ten times or more. The chain employs TRBV6-2 or TRBV6-3 and TRBJ2-7; TRBD2 matches 7 bases. Germline V CDR1 and CDR2: MNHEY, SVGEGT. V was pared by 2 bases and J by 4 bases, with 8 bases of the junction left unmatched. The CDR3 spans 15 residues. CDR3 DNA sequence: TGTGCCAGCAGTTACATTGGGCGGGAGTTGTACGAGCAGTACTTC. It codes for CASSYIGRELYEQYF.

This clonotype was found many times. CDR3 sequence: CASSLGSVGTDTQYF. The CDR3 nucleotides read TGTGCCAGCAGCTTAGGCTCGGTGGGCACAGATACGCAGTATTTT. This sequence joins TRBV7-3 and TRBJ2-3; D gene unclear. Germline V gives CDR1 SGHTA, CDR2 FQGTGA. CDR3 length: 15 amino acids. V gave up 2 bases and J gave up 1 base, with 10 bases separating them.

This clonotype occurred many times. This chain uses TRBV13 with TRBJ2-1; D is undetermined. The germline V gene has CDR1 PRHDT and CDR2 FYEKMQ (reference sequence). Trimming stripped 5 bases from V and 6 bases from J, with 5 bases between. This CDR3 spans 11 amino acids. CDR3 protein: CASSRANEQFF. CDR3 nucleotide sequence: TGTGCCAGCAGCCGTGCCAATGAGCAGTTCTTC.

The chain couples TRBV15 to TRBJ1-1; the D is unclear. CDR1 is LNHNV, CDR2 YYDKDF, per germline (reference sequence). The CDR3 covers 15 residues. V was cut by 5 bases and J by 0 bases, with 13 bases left in between. Here the CDR3 DNA reads TGTGCCACCAGCTCGAGTCCAATTCTGAACACTGAAGCTTTCTTT. Translating gives CATSSSPILNTEAFF.

This clonotype was picked up many times. This chain joins TRBV20-1 and TRBJ2-2; D is perhaps TRBD1 (6 bases). The germline V gene encodes CDR1 DFQATT and CDR2 SNEGSKA (reference sequence). This CDR3 spans 15 amino acids. Trimming took off 6 bases at V and 0 bases at J, with 14 bases between the two ends. The CDR3 region has the DNA TGCAGTGCCGACCCTCGGACAGCGAACACCGGGGAGCTGTTTTTT. Residues: CSADPRTANTGELFF.

In its sample, this clonotype was seen a few times. The chain carries TRBV4-1 and TRBJ2-5; D is unresolved. Trimming cost V 0 bases and J 2 bases, with 10 bases left between them. Germline values: CDR1 MGHRA, CDR2 YSYEKL. The CDR3 spans 15 residues. CDR3 bases: TGCGCCAGCAGCCAAGATCGGGCAGCTCAAGAGACCCAGTACTTC. This encodes CASSQDRAAQETQYF.

There are many counts of this clonotype. The CDR3 loop is CASSQDLGQPQHF. In nucleotides, the CDR3 is TGTGCCAGCAGCCAAGATCTTGGGCAGCCCCAGCATTTT. The rearrangement links TRBV14 to TRBJ1-5; D gene unclear. The germline CDR1 and CDR2 sequences are SGHDN and FVKESK. The CDR3 has 13 residues. V was shortened by 0 bases and J by 7 bases, with 7 bases between the two germline ends.

This clonotype showed up just a few times. The chain employs TRBV10-3 and TRBJ1-3; D gene ambiguous. This CDR3 has 11 residues. Germline V gene sequence: CDR1 ENHRY, CDR2 SYGVKD. The V gene lost 7 bases and the J gene lost 4 bases, with 5 bases spanning the gap. For the CDR3, the DNA is TGTGCCATCAATCGGGGAAACACCATATATTTT. Translating it yields CAINRGNTIYF.

This clonotype was counted at least ten times. This chain connects TRBV3-1 to TRBJ1-4, with D unresolved. CDR1 and CDR2 (germline): LGHDT, YNNKEL (reference sequence). The V gene lost 6 bases and the J gene lost 2 bases, with 7 bases spanning the gap. The CDR3 is made up of 13 amino acids. The CDR3 coding sequence is TGTGCCAGCAGTTATCCGACTAATGAAAAACTGTTTTTT. Its protein is CASSYPTNEKLFF.

The sample holds a few counts of this clonotype. It may be a read error: a sequence one base away is much more abundant. The J gene is TRBJ2-7, the V gene TRBV7-3; 10 bases agree with TRBD2. The J call may be incorrect, as the DNA end agrees better with TRBJ2-1. The CDR3 is 14 residues long. CDR1 is SGHTA, CDR2 FQGTGA, per germline. CDR3 residues: CTSSPSGRAHEQFF. CDR3 nucleotide sequence: TGTACCAGCAGCCCGAGCGGGAGGGCCCATGAGCAGTTCTTC.